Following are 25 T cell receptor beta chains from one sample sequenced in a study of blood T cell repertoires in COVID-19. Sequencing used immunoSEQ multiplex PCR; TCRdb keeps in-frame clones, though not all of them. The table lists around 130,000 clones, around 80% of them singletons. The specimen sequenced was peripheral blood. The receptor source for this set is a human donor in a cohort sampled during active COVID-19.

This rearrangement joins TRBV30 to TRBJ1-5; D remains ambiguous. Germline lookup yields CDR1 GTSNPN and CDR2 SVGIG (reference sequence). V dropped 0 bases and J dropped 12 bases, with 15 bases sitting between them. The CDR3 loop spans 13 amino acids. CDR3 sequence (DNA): TGTGCCTGGAGTGTAGAGGTGTGGCAGTGCCAGCATTTT. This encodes CAWSVEVWQCQHF.

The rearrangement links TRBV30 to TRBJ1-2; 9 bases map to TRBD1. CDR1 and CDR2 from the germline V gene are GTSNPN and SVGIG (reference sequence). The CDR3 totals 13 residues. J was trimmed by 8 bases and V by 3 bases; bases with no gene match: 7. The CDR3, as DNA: TGTGCCTGGAGGCTCGGGACAGGGAACGGCTACACCTTC. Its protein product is CAWRLGTGNGYTF.

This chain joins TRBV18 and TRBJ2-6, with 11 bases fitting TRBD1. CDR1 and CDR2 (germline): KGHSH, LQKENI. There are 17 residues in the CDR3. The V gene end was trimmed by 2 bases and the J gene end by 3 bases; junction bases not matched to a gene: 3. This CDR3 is CASSPGQGAGGANVLTF. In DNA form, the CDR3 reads TGTGCCAGCTCACCAGGACAGGGGGCGGGTGGGGCCAACGTCCTGACTTTC.

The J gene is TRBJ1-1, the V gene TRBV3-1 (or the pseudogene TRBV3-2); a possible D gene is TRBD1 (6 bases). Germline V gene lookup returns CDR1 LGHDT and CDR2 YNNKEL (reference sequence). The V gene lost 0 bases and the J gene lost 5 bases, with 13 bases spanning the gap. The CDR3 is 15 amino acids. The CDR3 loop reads CASSQDSGRGTEAFF. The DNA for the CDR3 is TGTGCCAGCAGCCAAGATTCAGGCAGGGGAACTGAAGCTTTCTTT.

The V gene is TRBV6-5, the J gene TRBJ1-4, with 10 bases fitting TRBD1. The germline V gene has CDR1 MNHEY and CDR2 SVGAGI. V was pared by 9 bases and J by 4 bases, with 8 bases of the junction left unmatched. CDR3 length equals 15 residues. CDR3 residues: CASQLWTGGNEKLFF. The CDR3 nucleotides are TGTGCCAGTCAGTTATGGACAGGGGGTAATGAAAAACTGTTTTTT.

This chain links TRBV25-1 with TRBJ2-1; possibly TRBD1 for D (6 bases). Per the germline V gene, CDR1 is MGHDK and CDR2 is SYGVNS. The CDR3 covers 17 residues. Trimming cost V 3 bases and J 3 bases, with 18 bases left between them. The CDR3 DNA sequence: TGTGCCAGCAGTGACGCCGTGTGGGACATTAACTACAATGAGCAGTTCTTC. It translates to CASSDAVWDINYNEQFF. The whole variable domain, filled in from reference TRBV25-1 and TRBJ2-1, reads EADIYQTPRYLVIGTGKKITLECSQTMGHDKMYWYQQDPGMELHLIHYSYGVNSTEKGDLSSESTVSRIRTEHFPLTLESARPSHTSQYLCASSDAVWDINYNEQFFGPGTRLTVL.

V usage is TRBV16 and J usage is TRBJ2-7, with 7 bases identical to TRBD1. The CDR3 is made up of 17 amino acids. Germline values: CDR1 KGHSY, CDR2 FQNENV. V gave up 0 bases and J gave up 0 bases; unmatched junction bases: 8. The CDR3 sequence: CASSQSRGRQGSYEQYF. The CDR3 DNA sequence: TGTGCCAGCAGCCAATCACGGGGAAGACAGGGCTCCTACGAGCAGTACTTC.

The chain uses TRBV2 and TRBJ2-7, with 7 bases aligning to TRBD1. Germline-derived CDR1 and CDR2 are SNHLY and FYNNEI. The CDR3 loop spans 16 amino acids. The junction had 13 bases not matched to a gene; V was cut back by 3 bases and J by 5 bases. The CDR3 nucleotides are TGTGCCAGCAGTGACCAGGGCAGGGGGAGTTTCAACGAGCAGTACTTC. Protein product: CASSDQGRGSFNEQYF.

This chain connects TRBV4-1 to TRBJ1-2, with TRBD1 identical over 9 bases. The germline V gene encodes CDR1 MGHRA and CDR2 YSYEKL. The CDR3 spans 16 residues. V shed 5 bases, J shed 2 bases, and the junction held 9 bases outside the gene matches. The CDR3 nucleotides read TGCGCCAGCAGCGAAGCCGGGACAGGGAGAAACTATGGCTACACCTTC. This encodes CASSEAGTGRNYGYTF.

CDR3 sequence reads: CSASTGGKEKLFF. CDR3 nucleotide sequence: TGCAGTGCTAGTACAGGGGGCAAGGAAAAACTGTTTTTT. This chain joins TRBV20-1 and TRBJ1-4; the match to TRBD1 covers 9 bases. V was clipped by 3 bases and J by 8 bases; unmatched bases: 4. Germline lookup yields CDR1 DFQATT and CDR2 SNEGSKA (reference sequence). The CDR3 is 13 amino acids.

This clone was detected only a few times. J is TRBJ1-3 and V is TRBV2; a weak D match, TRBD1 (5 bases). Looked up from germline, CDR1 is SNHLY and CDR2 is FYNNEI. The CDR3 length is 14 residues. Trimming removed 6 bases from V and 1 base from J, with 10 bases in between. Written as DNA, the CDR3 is TGTGCCAGCAGGGACACCAGATCTGGAAACACCATATATTTT. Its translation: CASRDTRSGNTIYF.

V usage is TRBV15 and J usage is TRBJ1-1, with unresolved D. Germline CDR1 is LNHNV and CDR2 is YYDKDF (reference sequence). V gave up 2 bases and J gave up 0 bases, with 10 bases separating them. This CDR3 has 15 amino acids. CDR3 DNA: TGTGCCACCAGCAGACCCTACGTTATGAACACTGAAGCTTTCTTT. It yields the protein CATSRPYVMNTEAFF.

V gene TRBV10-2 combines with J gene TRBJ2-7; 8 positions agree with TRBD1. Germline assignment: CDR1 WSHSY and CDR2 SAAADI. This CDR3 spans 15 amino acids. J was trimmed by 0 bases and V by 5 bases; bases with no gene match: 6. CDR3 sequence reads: CASSSGTGLSYEQYF. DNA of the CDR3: TGCGCCAGCAGTTCCGGGACAGGCCTCTCCTACGAGCAGTACTTC.

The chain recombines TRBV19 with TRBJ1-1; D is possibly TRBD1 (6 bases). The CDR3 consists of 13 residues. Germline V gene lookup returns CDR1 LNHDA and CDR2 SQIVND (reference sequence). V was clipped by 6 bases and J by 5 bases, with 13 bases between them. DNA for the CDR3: TGTGCCAGTAGCGTACTCCAGGGGACTGAAGCTTTCTTT. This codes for CASSVLQGTEAFF.

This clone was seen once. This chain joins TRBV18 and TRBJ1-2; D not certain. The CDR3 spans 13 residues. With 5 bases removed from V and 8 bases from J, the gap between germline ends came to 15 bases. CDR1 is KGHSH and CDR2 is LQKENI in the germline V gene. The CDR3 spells CASSSLREGGYTF. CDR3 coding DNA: TGTGCCAGCTCATCTCTTCGGGAAGGAGGCTACACCTTC.

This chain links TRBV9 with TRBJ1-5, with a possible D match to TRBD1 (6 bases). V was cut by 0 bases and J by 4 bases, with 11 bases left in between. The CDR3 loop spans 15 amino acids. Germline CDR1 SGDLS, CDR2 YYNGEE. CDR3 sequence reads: CASSVDPGENQPQHF. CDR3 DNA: TGTGCCAGCAGCGTAGATCCAGGGGAGAATCAGCCCCAGCATTTT.

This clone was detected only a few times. The CDR3 is CASSPGQGGIYPGYTF. DNA for the CDR3: TGTGCCAGCAGCCCTGGACAGGGGGGAATCTATCCCGGCTACACCTTC. V and J are TRBV27 and TRBJ1-2; 10 bases match TRBD1. The length of the CDR3 is 16 residues. Germline lookup yields CDR1 MNHEY and CDR2 SMNVEV (reference sequence). Germline trimming cut 6 bases from V and 8 bases from J; bases unmatched to any gene: 15.

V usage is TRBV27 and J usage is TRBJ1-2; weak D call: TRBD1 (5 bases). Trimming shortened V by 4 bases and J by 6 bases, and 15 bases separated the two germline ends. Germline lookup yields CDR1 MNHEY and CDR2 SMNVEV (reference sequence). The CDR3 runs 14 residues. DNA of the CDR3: TGTGCCAGCAGTTCCCAGGTGGGGCCGGATGGCTACACCTTC. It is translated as CASSSQVGPDGYTF.

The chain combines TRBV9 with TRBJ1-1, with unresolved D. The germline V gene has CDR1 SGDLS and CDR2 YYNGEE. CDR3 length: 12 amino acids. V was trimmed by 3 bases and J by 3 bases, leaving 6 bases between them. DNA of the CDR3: TGTGCCAGCAGCGGGGGAGACACTGAAGCTTTCTTT. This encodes CASSGGDTEAFF.

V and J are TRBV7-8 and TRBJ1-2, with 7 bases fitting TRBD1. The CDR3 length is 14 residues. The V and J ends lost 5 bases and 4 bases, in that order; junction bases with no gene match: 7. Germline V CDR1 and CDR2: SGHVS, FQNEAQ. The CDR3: CASSPRGTVYGYTF. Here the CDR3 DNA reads TGTGCCAGCAGCCCCAGGGGGACCGTCTATGGCTACACCTTC.

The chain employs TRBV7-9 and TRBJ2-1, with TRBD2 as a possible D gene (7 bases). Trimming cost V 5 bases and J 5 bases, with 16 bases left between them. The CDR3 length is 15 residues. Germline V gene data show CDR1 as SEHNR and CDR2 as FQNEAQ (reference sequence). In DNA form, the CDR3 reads TGTGCCAGCAGCCGGGGGGCTAGGCCCAACAATGAGCAGTTCTTC. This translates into CASSRGARPNNEQFF. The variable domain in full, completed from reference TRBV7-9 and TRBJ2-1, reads DTGVSQNPRHKITKRGQNVTFRCDPISEHNRLYWYRQTLGQGPEFLTYFQNEAQLEKSRLLSDRFSAERPKGSFSTLEIQRTEQGDSAMYLCASSRGARPNNEQFFGPGTRLTVL.

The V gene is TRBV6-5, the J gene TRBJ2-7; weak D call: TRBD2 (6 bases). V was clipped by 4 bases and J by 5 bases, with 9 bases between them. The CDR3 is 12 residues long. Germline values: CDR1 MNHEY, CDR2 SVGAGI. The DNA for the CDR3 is TGTGCCAGCAGTTTCGGGGGACACGAGCAGTACTTC. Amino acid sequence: CASSFGGHEQYF.

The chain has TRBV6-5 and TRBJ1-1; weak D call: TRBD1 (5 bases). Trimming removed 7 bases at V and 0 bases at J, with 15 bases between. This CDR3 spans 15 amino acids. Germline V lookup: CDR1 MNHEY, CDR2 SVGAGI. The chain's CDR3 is CASTLGWGLNTEAFF. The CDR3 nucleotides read TGTGCCAGCACTTTGGGGTGGGGCCTGAACACTGAAGCTTTCTTT.

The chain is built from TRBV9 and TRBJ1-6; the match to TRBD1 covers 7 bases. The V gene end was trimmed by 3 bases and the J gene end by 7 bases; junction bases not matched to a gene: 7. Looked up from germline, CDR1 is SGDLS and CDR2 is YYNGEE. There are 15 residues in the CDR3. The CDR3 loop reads CASSAQDRLNSPLHF. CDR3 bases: TGTGCCAGCAGCGCTCAGGACAGGTTGAATTCACCCCTCCACTTT.

The CDR3 nucleotides are TGTGCCAGCAGCGTAGAGAGCGGGGGGGCCTTACGGGAGCTGTTTTTT. This sequence encodes CASSVESGGALRELFF. The chain employs TRBV9 and TRBJ2-2; 10 positions agree with TRBD2. CDR1 SGDLS and CDR2 YYNGEE come from the germline V gene. This CDR3 spans 16 amino acids. V shed 0 bases, J shed 9 bases, and the junction held 8 bases outside the gene matches.